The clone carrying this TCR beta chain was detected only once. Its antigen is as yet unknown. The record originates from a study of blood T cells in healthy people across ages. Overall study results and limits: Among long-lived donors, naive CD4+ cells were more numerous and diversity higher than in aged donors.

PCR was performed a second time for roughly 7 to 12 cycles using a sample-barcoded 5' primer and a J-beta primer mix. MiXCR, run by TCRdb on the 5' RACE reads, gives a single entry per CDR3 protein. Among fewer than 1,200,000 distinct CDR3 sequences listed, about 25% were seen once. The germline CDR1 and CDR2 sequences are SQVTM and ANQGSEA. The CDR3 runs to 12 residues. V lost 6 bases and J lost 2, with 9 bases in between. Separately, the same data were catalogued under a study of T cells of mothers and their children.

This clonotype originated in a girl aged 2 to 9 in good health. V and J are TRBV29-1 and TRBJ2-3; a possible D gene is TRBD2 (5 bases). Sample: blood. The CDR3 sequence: CSVNRDTDTQYF. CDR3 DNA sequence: TGCAGCGTGAATCGGGACACAGATACGCAGTATTTT.